The 3 T cell receptor beta chains listed next were all sequenced from one sample in a study of response to subunit inactivated influenza vaccine. From the RT-PCR reads, TCRdb called clonotypes with MiXCR, one entry per CDR3 protein. The table includes roughly 630,000 distinct CDR3 sequences, 14% detected once. The sample consisted of PBMCs from blood, taken 14 days before vaccination. The source is a man aged 45 to 65 who received an inactivated influenza vaccine.

This clonotype has a handful of counts. The CDR3 loop reads CASSGTGTSRANEQFF. In DNA form, the CDR3 reads TGTGCCAGCAGCGGGACCGGGACTAGCCGCGCCAATGAGCAGTTCTTC. The chain is built from TRBV9 and TRBJ2-1, with 9 bases lining up with TRBD2. The CDR3 has 16 amino acids. Germline loops: CDR1 SGDLS, CDR2 YYNGEE. Germline trimming cut 3 bases from V and 6 bases from J; bases unmatched to any gene: 10.

The chain joins TRBV10-3 to TRBJ1-1; D ambiguous. The CDR3 totals 12 residues. Trimming stripped 6 bases from V and 3 bases from J, with 8 bases between. Germline values: CDR1 ENHRY, CDR2 SYGVKD. The CDR3 is CAISWSDTEAFF. CDR3 DNA sequence: TGTGCCATCAGCTGGTCGGACACTGAAGCTTTCTTT.

V and J are TRBV4-3 and TRBJ2-7, with 7 positions matching TRBD1. This CDR3 has 16 amino acids. Germline V gene sequence: CDR1 LGHNA, CDR2 YSLEER. With 0 bases clipped from V and 2 bases from J, the junction kept 7 bases outside the gene matches. The CDR3: CASSQDLATGTYEQYF. The CDR3 bases are TGCGCCAGCAGCCAAGATCTTGCGACAGGGACCTACGAGCAGTACTTC.